This entry features one T cell receptor (beta chain) sequence. Clones were sequenced by immunoSEQ multiplex PCR, and TCRdb holds only the in-frame ones, with some missing. The table shows roughly 100,000 clones, with around 85% occurring only once. The entry originates in a study of blood T cell repertoires in COVID-19. Study as a whole: Sites across the United States, Italy and Spain contributed samples from acute and convalescent COVID-19. From T cells, B-cell-depleted T cells, or PBMCs came the material, which was cDNA or gDNA.

This receptor was obtained from a woman between 70 and 85 years old with active or convalescent COVID-19. The specimen was peripheral blood.

This chain's CDR3 is CASSLGLAGKPSYNEQFF. CDR3 bases: TGTGCCAGCAGCTTGGGACTAGCGGGGAAACCATCCTACAATGAGCAGTTCTTC. The chain combines TRBV5-6 with TRBJ2-1; 11 bases map to TRBD2. This CDR3 comprises 18 residues. The V segment lost 0 bases and the J segment 1 base; nucleotides outside the gene matches: 6. Germline CDR1 reads SGHDT; CDR2 reads YYEEEE.